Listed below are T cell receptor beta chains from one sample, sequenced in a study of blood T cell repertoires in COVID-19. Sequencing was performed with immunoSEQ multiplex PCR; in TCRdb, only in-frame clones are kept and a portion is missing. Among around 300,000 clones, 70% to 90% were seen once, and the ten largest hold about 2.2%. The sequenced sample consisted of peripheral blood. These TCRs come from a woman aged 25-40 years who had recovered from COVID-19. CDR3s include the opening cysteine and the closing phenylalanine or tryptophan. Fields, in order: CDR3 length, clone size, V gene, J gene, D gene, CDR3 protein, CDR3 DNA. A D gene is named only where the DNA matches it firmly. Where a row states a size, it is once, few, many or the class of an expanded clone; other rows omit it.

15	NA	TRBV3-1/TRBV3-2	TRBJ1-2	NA	CASSPSWGAGGGYTF	TGTGCCAGCAGCCCCTCGTGGGGGGCCGGGGGGGGCTACACCTTC
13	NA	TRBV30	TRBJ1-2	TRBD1	CAWGGQINYGYTF	TGTGCCTGGGGGGGACAGATTAACTATGGCTACACCTTC
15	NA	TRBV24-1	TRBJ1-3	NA	CATSDPDSSGNTIYF	TGTGCCACCAGTGATCCGGACAGCTCTGGAAACACCATATATTTT
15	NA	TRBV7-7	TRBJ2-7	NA	CASSVQSGAGEEQYF	TGTGCTAGCAGCGTACAAAGTGGGGCAGGGGAGGAGCAGTACTTC
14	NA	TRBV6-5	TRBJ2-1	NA	CASSYSTGYNEQFF	TGTGCCAGCAGTTATTCCACAGGCTACAATGAGCAGTTCTTC
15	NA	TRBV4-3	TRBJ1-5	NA	CASSQDLYSNQPQHF	TGCGCCAGCAGCCAAGATCTTTATAGCAATCAGCCCCAGCATTTT
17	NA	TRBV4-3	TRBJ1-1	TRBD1	CASSRSDRAGESTEAFF	TGCGCCAGCAGCCGATCGGACAGGGCCGGGGAGAGCACTGAAGCTTTCTTT
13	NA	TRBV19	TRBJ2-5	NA	CASSIDNSETQYF	TGTGCCAGTAGTATAGATAATTCAGAGACCCAGTACTTC
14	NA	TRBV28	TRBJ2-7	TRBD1	CASYPLTGVDEQYF	TGTGCCAGCTACCCACTGACAGGGGTAGACGAGCAGTACTTC
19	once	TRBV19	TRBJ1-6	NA	CASSPLGAEPSSYNSPLHF	TGTGCCAGTAGCCCCCTTGGGGCCGAACCGAGCTCCTATAATTCACCCCTCCACTTT
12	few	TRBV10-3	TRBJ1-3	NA	CAMTETGNTIYF	TGTGCCATGACAGAAACTGGAAACACCATATATTTT
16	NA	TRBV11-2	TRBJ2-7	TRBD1	CASSLDLGQGPYEQYF	TGTGCCAGCAGCTTAGATTTGGGACAGGGGCCCTACGAGCAGTACTTC
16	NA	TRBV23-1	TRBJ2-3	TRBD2	CASSQRTSGNTDTQYF	TGCGCCAGCAGTCAGCGGACTAGCGGGAACACAGATACGCAGTATTTT
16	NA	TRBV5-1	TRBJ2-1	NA	CASSLARRDGRYGQFF	TGCGCCAGCAGCTTGGCCAGGAGGGACGGGCGCTACGGGCAGTTCTTC
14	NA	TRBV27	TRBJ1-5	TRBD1	CASSLQGAYQPQHF	TGTGCCAGCAGTTTACAGGGGGCATACCAGCCCCAGCATTTT
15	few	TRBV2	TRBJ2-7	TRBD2	CASRARTSGGYEQYF	TGTGCCAGCAGGGCCCGGACTAGCGGGGGGTACGAGCAGTACTTC
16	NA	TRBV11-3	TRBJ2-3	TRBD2	CASSQRAGTSTDTQYF	TGTGCCAGCAGCCAAAGAGCGGGGACGAGCACAGATACGCAGTATTTT
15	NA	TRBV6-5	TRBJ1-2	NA	CASSYGTRHHYGYTF	TGTGCCAGCAGTTATGGGACAAGGCACCACTATGGCTACACCTTC
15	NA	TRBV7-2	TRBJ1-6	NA	CASSAATGYNSPLHF	TGTGCCAGCAGCGCCGCCACAGGGTATAATTCACCCCTCCACTTT
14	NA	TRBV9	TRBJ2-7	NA	CASSVATGSYEQYF	TGTGCCAGCAGCGTAGCTACAGGGTCTTACGAGCAGTACTTC
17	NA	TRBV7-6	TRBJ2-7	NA	CASSHDHIADSSYEQYF	TGTGCCAGCAGCCATGACCATATAGCGGATAGCTCCTACGAGCAGTACTTC
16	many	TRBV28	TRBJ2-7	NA	CASSLFPTMGSYEQYF	TGTGCCAGCAGTTTATTCCCGACAATGGGTTCCTACGAGCAGTACTTC
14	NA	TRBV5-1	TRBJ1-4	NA	CASSFGAANEKLFF	TGCGCCAGCAGCTTTGGGGCAGCAAATGAAAAACTGTTTTTT
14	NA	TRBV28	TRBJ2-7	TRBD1	CASSPTGGTYEQYF	TGTGCCAGCAGCCCTACAGGGGGCACCTACGAGCAGTACTTC
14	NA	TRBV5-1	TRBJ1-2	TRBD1	CASSWDRAVYGYTF	TGCGCCAGCAGTTGGGACAGGGCCGTCTATGGCTACACCTTC
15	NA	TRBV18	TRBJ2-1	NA	CASSPRSGSYNEQFF	TGTGCCAGCTCACCACGAAGTGGGAGCTACAATGAGCAGTTCTTC
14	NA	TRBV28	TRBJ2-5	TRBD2	CASRPGGSLETQYF	TGTGCCAGCAGGCCCGGCGGGAGTCTGGAGACCCAGTACTTC
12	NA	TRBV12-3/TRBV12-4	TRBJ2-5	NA	CASVRGQETQYF	TGTGCCAGTGTAAGGGGGCAAGAGACCCAGTACTTC
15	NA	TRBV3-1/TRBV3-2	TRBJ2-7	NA	CASSQAVQKPGEQYF	TGTGCCAGCAGCCAAGCCGTACAAAAACCGGGCGAGCAGTACTTC
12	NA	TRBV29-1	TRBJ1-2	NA	CSVVSGSYGYTF	TGCAGCGTTGTGTCGGGGAGCTATGGCTACACCTTC
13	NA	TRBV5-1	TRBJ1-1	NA	CASNRVGSTEAFF	TGCGCCAGCAACAGGGTGGGGAGTACTGAAGCTTTCTTT
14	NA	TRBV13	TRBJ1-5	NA	CASSLAEGNQPQHF	TGTGCCAGCAGCTTAGCGGAGGGCAATCAGCCCCAGCATTTT
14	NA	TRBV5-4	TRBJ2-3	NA	CASSLTVSTDTQYF	TGTGCCAGCAGCTTGACGGTGAGCACAGATACGCAGTATTTT
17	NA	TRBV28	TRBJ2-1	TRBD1	CASSLLFGDRGIDEQFF	TGTGCCAGCAGTTTACTCTTCGGGGACAGGGGAATCGATGAGCAGTTCTTC
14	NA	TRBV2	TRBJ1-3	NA	CASSGEYSGNTIYF	TGTGCCAGCAGTGGAGAGTACTCTGGAAACACCATATATTTT
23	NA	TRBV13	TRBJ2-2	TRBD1	CASSNQAFGNLGQGDSNTGELFF	TGTGCCAGCAGCAACCAGGCTTTTGGCAATCTGGGACAGGGGGATTCGAACACCGGGGAGCTGTTTTTT
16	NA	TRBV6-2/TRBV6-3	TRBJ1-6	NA	CASSRLSGTSRSPLHF	TGTGCCAGCAGTCGTCTTTCCGGGACTTCGAGATCACCCCTCCACTTT
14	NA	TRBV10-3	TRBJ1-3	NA	CAISARGSGNTIYF	TGTGCCATCAGTGCCAGGGGAAGTGGAAACACCATATATTTT
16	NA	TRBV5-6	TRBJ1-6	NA	CASSLGRGALNSPLHF	TGTGCCAGCAGCTTGGGTCGGGGGGCCCTTAATTCACCCCTCCACTTT
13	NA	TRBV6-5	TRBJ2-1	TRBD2	CASSRGTSNEQFF	TGTGCCAGCAGTCGCGGGACTAGCAATGAGCAGTTCTTC
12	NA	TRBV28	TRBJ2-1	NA	CASSPRSQKQFF	TGTGCCAGCAGTCCTAGGTCCCAAAAGCAGTTCTTC
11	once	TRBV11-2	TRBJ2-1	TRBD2	CASTGRGEQFF	TGTGCCAGCACGGGGAGGGGTGAGCAGTTCTTC
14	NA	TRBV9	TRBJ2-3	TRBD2	CASSVLAGADTQYF	TGTGCCAGCAGCGTCTTGGCGGGAGCAGATACGCAGTATTTT
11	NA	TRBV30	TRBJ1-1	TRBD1	CAWDRGQGAFF	TGTGCCTGGGACAGGGGGCAGGGGGCTTTCTTT